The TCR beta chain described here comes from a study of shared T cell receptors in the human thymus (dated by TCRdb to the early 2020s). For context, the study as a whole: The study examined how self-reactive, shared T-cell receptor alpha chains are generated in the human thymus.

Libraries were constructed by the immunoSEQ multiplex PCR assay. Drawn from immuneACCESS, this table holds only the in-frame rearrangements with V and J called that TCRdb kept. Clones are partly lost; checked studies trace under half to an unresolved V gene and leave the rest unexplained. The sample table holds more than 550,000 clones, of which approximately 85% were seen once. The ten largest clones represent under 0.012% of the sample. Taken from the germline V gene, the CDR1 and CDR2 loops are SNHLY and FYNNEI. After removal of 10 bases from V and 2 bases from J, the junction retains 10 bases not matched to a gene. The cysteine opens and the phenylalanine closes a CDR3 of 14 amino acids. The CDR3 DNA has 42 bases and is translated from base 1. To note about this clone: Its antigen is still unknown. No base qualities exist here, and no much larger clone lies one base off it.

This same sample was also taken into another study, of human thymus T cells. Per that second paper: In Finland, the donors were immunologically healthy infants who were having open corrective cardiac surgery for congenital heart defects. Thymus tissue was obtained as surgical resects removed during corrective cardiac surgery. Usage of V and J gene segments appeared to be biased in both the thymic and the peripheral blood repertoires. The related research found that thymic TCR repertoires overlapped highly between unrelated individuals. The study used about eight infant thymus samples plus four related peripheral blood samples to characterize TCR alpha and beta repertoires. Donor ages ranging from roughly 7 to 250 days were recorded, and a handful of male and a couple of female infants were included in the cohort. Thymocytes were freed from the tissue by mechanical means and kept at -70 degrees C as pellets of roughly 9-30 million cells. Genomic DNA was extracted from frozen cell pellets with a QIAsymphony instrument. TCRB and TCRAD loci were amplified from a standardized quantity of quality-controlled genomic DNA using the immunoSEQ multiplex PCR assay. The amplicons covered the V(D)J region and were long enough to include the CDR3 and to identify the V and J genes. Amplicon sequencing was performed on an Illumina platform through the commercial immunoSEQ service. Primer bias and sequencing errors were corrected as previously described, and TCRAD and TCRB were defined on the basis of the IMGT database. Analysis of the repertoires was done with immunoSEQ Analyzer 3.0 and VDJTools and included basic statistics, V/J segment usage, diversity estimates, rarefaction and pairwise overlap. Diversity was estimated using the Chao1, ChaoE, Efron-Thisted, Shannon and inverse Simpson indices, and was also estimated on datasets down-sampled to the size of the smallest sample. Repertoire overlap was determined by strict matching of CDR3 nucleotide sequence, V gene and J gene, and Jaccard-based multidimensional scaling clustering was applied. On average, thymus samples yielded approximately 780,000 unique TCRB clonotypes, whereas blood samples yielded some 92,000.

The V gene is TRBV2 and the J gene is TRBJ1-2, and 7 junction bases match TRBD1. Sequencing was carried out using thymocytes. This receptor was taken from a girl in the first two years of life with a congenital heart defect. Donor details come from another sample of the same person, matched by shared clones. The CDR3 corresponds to CATPPGTENYGYTF. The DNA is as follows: TGTGCCACCCCGCCCGGGACAGAAAACTATGGCTACACCTTC.